The subject of this entry is one TCR beta chain. Template switching added a universal primer site, and cDNA bore unique molecular identifiers. In TCRdb, the 5' RACE reads were re-called with MiXCR into one record per CDR3 protein. The sample includes about 690,000 distinct CDR3 sequences, roughly 6.2% of them seen just once. V lost 2 bases to trimming and J lost 13 bases, with 17 bases between them. This CDR3 is 13 amino acids long. Looked up from germline, CDR1 is LGHDT and CDR2 is YNNKEL (reference sequence). These data belong to a study of identical twins. The sample consisted of naive T cells sorted from blood. The sequence was collected from a man aged 18 to 29 in good health. The rearrangement uses TRBV3-1 and TRBJ1-1; D remains unclear. The CDR3 here is CASSQTRGELGFF. The CDR3, as DNA: TGTGCCAGCAGCCAAACACGCGGGGAGCTAGGTTTCTTT.